These T cell receptor beta chains were read from a single sample in a study of regulatory T cells in long-lasting Graves disease. TCRdb called the multiplex PCR reads again in MiXCR, with one record for every CDR3 protein. The sample lists 400,000 to 500,000 distinct CDR3 sequences; over 12% were seen once. A further study also used this sample, focusing on T cells in Graves' hyperthyroidism and ophthalmopathy.

The sequenced sample was peripheral blood mononuclear cells (PBMCs), obtained at new diagnosis, from a patient treated with antithyroid drugs. The receptors were sampled from a middle-aged woman with Graves disease. Both conserved end residues are part of each CDR3. D genes are given only for firm matches. Clone size is stated in some rows and not others, as once, few, many or a class when expanded.

V	D	size	J	DNA	CDR3
TRBV29-1	.	many	TRBJ2-3	TGCAGCGTTGAGAATAGAGTCTCTAGCACAGATACGCAGTATTTT	CSVENRVSSTDTQYF
TRBV20-1	TRBD2	many	TRBJ2-1	TGCAGTGCTCCCGCCGGACTAGCGGCCTACAATGAGCAGTTCTTC	CSAPAGLAAYNEQFF
TRBV10-3	.	.	TRBJ2-3	TGTGCCATCAGTGAGTCTGACCGTCCGGATACGCAGTATTTT	CAISESDRPDTQYF
TRBV11-1	.	.	TRBJ2-1	TGTGCCAGCAGCCTGGGACCCCAGGAAACCTACAATGAGCAGTTCTTC	CASSLGPQETYNEQFF
TRBV6-2/TRBV6-3	.	many	TRBJ2-3	TGTGCCAGCAGTTACTCGAGTGGTCTTGGGATGGATACGCAGTATTTT	CASSYSSGLGMDTQYF
TRBV19	.	few	TRBJ1-5	TGTGCCAGTAGTATCCGGACAGTTAATCAGCCCCAGCATTTT	CASSIRTVNQPQHF
TRBV6-1	TRBD2	.	TRBJ2-3	TGTGCCAGCAGCTCAAGGACTAGCGGCAGCACAGATACGCAGTATTTT	CASSSRTSGSTDTQYF
TRBV27	.	many	TRBJ2-1	TGTGCCAGCGCCATGCTCCCCAGTCGTGAGCAGTTCTTC	CASAMLPSREQFF
TRBV11-2	TRBD1	many	TRBJ2-5	TGTGCCAGCAGCTCAATGGGACAGACCCAAGAGACCCAGTACTTC	CASSSMGQTQETQYF
TRBV28	TRBD2	many	TRBJ2-3	TGTGCCTGGAACTCAGGACTAGGGATAGATACGCAGTATTTT	CAWNSGLGIDTQYF
TRBV4-1	.	few	TRBJ1-6	TGCGCCAGCAGCGTACGGAGCGGGACGGCCTCCCCACCCCTCCACTTT	CASSVRSGTASPPLHF
TRBV7-8	.	many	TRBJ2-1	TGTGCCAGCAGCTTAGCTCCGAACGAGGTGCAGTTCTTC	CASSLAPNEVQFF
TRBV19	.	few	TRBJ2-1	TGTGCCAGTAGCCGCACCGGGACAAAATACAATGAGCAGTTCTTC	CASSRTGTKYNEQFF
TRBV9	.	many	TRBJ2-5	TGTGCCAGCAGCGAGTCATACGAGACTAGGGAGACCCAGTACTTC	CASSESYETRETQYF
TRBV11-3	TRBD2	many	TRBJ2-7	TGTGCCAGCAGGAAAATTAGCGGGGGCTCCTACGAGCAGTACTTC	CASRKISGGSYEQYF
TRBV5-8	TRBD1	few	TRBJ1-6	TGTGCCAGCAGCTTGAACAGGGGGCTTAATTCACCCCTCCACTTT	CASSLNRGLNSPLHF
TRBV2	.	many	TRBJ2-1	TGTGCCCAGGTGAACGTTTACAATGAGCAGTTCTTC	CAQVNVYNEQFF
TRBV28	.	many	TRBJ2-7	TGTGCCAGCTGCCCCGTTCAGCGCGATGAGTCCGAGCAGTACTTC	CASCPVQRDESEQYF